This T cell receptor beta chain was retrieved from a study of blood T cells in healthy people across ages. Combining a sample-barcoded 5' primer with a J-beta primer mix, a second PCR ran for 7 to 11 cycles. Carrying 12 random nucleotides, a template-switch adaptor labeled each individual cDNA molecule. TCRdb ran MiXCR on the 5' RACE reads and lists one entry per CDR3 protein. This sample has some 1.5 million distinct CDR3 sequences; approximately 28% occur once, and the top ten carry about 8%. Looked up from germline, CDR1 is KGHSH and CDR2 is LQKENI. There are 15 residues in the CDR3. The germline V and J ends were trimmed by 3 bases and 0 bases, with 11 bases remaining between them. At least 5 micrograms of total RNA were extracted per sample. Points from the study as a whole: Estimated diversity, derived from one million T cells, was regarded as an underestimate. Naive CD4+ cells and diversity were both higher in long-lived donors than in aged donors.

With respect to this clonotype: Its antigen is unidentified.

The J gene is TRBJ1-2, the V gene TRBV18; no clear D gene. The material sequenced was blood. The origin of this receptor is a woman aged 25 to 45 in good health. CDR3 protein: CASSPLDLTNYGYTF. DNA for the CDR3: TGTGCCAGCTCACCCTTAGACCTCACTAACTATGGCTACACCTTC.